The table lists the clone carrying this T cell receptor beta chain with a few counts. Primers used in a second PCR of about 6 to 11 cycles were a sample-barcoded 5' primer and a J-beta primer mix. A single record per CDR3 protein comes from TCRdb applying MiXCR to the 5' RACE reads. The table lists about 970,000 distinct CDR3 sequences, 51% of them singletons. This entry belongs to a study of blood T cells in healthy people across ages. Study details: Per two T cells, template switching captured roughly one barcoded beta molecule.

Each sample used at least 6 million PBMCs. Unmatched junction bases numbered 4, after V lost 6 bases and J lost 5 bases. The CDR3 has 13 amino acids. This chain connects TRBV12-3 or TRBV12-4 to TRBJ2-7, with TRBD1 matching over 10 bases. Sequenced input: blood. The source of this sequence is a woman aged 60 to 75 in good health. Here the CDR3 DNA reads TGTGCCAGCAGCACCGGGACAGGGGACGAGCAGTACTTC. This translates into CASSTGTGDEQYF.